This T cell receptor (beta chain) was observed in a study of cytomegalovirus exposure and HLA in healthy donors. General study results and limits: In a later analysis, a genetic analysis reported fewer productive-TCR N-insertions in an Asian-associated ancestry cluster than the cohort average. Most TCR sequences were uncommon, yet certain public TCRs appeared in many donors. Across all donors, roughly uniform sequencing depth was an assumption of the presence/absence analyses.

The PCR ran on 60 Vbeta and 13 Jbeta primers. Authors' data handling: Counted up in a later analysis, unique TCR beta chains came to around 80 million, with around 11 million shared. Using immunoSEQ multiplex PCR, the repertoire was profiled, and TCRdb retains in-frame clones only, with some absent. From that table come the V and J calls and clone size; the DNA was used to work out D and trimming. The table lists more than 95,000 clones, roughly four fifths of them singletons. Per the germline V gene, CDR1 is SGHRS and CDR2 is YFSETQ. After removal of 1 base from V and 2 bases from J, the junction contained 13 bases not matched to a gene. The CDR3 runs 18 residues. Of note for this clone: Its target is unknown.

This TCR was recovered from a man aged 35 to 55 in good health and CMV-seronegative. Sequencing was carried out using PBMCs. The V call is TRBV5-1, the J call TRBJ2-7; 9 bases align to TRBD2. The CDR3 sequence: CASSLSASGTPTAYEQYF. For the CDR3, the DNA is TGCGCCAGCAGCTTGTCGGCTAGCGGGACCCCCACGGCCTACGAGCAGTACTTC.